This TCR beta chain stems from a study of cytomegalovirus exposure and HLA in healthy donors. Study-wide findings and caveats: Researchers catalogued about 150 TCR beta chains as cytomegalovirus-associated.

The germline gives CDR1 MNHNS, CDR2 SASEGT. The CDR3 sequence is 16 residues long. V lost 0 bases, J lost 10 bases, and 16 bases lay in between. This clone was counted a few times. The target antigen is unknown. Clones were sequenced by immunoSEQ multiplex PCR, and TCRdb holds only the in-frame ones, with some missing. The top ten clones hold 2.5% to 3% of a sample with 190,000 or so clones, around 81% of them seen once. The donors were in the approximately 120-subject validation cohort; that cohort was separate from the roughly 700-subject first cohort. The V gene is TRBV6-1, the J gene TRBJ1-6; the D is unclear. The receptor comes from a young woman in good health and CMV-seropositive. Sequencing used PBMCs. This CDR3 reads CASSEAGPGRGSPLHF. The DNA for the CDR3 is TGTGCCAGCAGTGAAGCTGGTCCGGGTCGAGGCTCACCCCTCCACTTT.